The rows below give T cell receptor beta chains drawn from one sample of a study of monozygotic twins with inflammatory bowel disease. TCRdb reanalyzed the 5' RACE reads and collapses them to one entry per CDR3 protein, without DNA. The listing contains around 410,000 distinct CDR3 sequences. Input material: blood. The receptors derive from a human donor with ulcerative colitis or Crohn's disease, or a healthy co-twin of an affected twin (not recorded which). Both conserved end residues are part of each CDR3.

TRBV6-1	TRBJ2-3	CASSPTSGEDTQYF
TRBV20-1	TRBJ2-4	CSASAGGGGIGIQYF
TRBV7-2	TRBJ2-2	CASSLAWGPGELFF
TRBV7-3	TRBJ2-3	CASSLDGTADTQYF
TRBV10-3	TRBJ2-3	CAISESRTKAEVDTQYF
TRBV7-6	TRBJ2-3	CASSLGGPGVTDTQYF
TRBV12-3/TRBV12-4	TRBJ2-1	CASTAGGRLNEQFF
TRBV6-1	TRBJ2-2	CASSGMRRGGFSAGELFF
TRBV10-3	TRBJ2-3	CAISDHESASTDTQYF
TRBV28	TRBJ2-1	CASSRGSGRRSNEQFF
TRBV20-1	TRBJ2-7	CSARDMGYEQYF
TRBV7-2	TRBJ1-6	CASSLSVMVVALHF